These 28 T cell receptor beta chains originate from one sample sequenced in a study of blood T cell repertoires in COVID-19. Sequencing used immunoSEQ multiplex PCR; TCRdb keeps in-frame clones, though not all of them. The table lists under 250,000 clones, 83% of them singletons, with approximately 4% in the top ten. The sequenced material came from PBMCs or T cells enriched from blood (not recorded which). The receptor set was obtained from a woman between 35 and 50 years old who had been exposed to COVID-19.

This clone is a singleton in its sample. This chain links TRBV5-4 with TRBJ1-1; D may be TRBD1 (6 bases). This CDR3 has 15 amino acids. Germline CDR1 and CDR2: SGHNT and YYREEE (reference sequence). The ends were cut back, 0 bases at V and 6 bases at J, with 15 bases in the middle. The CDR3 here is CASSLVKGVYAEAFF. CDR3 sequence (DNA): TGTGCCAGCAGCTTGGTGAAGGGGGTGTATGCTGAAGCTTTCTTT.

CDR3 nucleotides: TGTGCCAGCAGCCACCGGAGGGGTACCAACACTGAAGCTTTCTTT. Protein product: CASSHRRGTNTEAFF. The chain is built from TRBV7-8 and TRBJ1-1, with a possible D match to TRBD1 (5 bases). Trimming removed 5 bases from V and 2 bases from J, with 15 bases in between. The germline V gene has CDR1 SGHVS and CDR2 FQNEAQ. This CDR3 has 15 residues.

This rearrangement joins TRBV20-1 to TRBJ1-5, with D possibly matching TRBD1 (5 bases). V was trimmed by 7 bases and J by 9 bases, leaving 13 bases between them. Germline CDR1 and CDR2: DFQATT and SNEGSKA (reference sequence). The CDR3 covers 11 residues. DNA for the CDR3: TGCAGTGTTCAAAGCGGGGGGCCCCAGCATTTT. Encoded protein: CSVQSGGPQHF.

The chain couples TRBV5-1 to TRBJ2-3; 8 bases align to TRBD2. Trimming at V came to 6 bases and at J to 3 bases, leaving 15 bases not matched to a gene. The germline V gene encodes CDR1 SGHRS and CDR2 YFSETQ. The CDR3 loop spans 17 amino acids. The CDR3 protein is CASTKLGGAFGTDTQYF. The CDR3 region has the DNA TGCGCCAGCACAAAACTCGGGGGGGCCTTTGGGACAGATACGCAGTATTTT.

This chain connects TRBV4-2 to TRBJ2-5; TRBD2 might be the D (6 bases). The CDR3 contains 14 residues. CDR1 LGHNA and CDR2 YNFKEQ come from the germline V gene. The ends were cut back, 1 base at V and 5 bases at J, with 11 bases in the middle. CDR3 in DNA: TGTGCCAGCAGCCAAGCACTAGCCCCCGAGACCCAGTACTTC. Protein: CASSQALAPETQYF.

The CDR3 loop is CASSFYSGQMNTEAFF. Here the CDR3 DNA reads TGTGCCAGCAGCTTCTATTCAGGACAGATGAACACTGAAGCTTTCTTT. J is TRBJ1-1 and V is TRBV7-2; weak D call: TRBD1 (6 bases). Trimming took off 3 bases at V and 0 bases at J, with 14 bases between the two ends. Looked up from germline, CDR1 is SGHTA and CDR2 is FQGNSA. The CDR3 runs 16 residues.

This chain connects TRBV19 to TRBJ2-5; 12 bases line up with TRBD2. The CDR3 has 16 amino acids. J gave up 1 base and V 6 bases, and 6 bases lay outside the gene matches. CDR1 is LNHDA, CDR2 SQIVND, per germline (reference sequence). The CDR3 here is CASSALAGGLQETQYF. The CDR3 nucleotides are TGTGCCAGTAGCGCACTAGCGGGGGGCCTCCAAGAGACCCAGTACTTC.

CDR3 loop: CASSLKSGILGNTEAFF. The CDR3 region has the DNA TGTGCCAGCAGCTTAAAATCAGGGATCTTGGGGAACACTGAAGCTTTCTTT. This chain uses TRBV5-4 with TRBJ1-1; D is possibly TRBD1 (5 bases). The CDR3 consists of 17 residues. Germline lookup yields CDR1 SGHNT and CDR2 YYREEE (reference sequence). V was trimmed by 2 bases and J by 1 base, leaving 18 bases between them.

The chain recombines TRBV9 with TRBJ1-2; no reliable D call. This CDR3 contains 15 residues. The V gene's germline CDR1 is SGDLS and CDR2 YYNGEE. V lost 2 bases and J 2 bases, leaving 13 bases between the germline ends. The CDR3 nucleotides read TGTGCCAGCAGCGTTACAGAATCCCCGAACTATGGCTACACCTTC. It translates to CASSVTESPNYGYTF.

V gene TRBV29-1 combines with J gene TRBJ1-2; TRBD1 might be the D (5 bases). Per the germline V gene, CDR1 is SQVTM and CDR2 is ANQGSEA. The CDR3 extends over 13 amino acids. Deletions cut 6 bases from V and 8 bases from J, with 19 bases between. The CDR3 is CSVRLGRSSGYTF. The CDR3 region has the DNA TGCAGCGTCCGGCTGGGGCGAAGCTCCGGCTACACCTTC.

CDR3 residues: CASSPQGSNYGYTF. In DNA form, the CDR3 reads TGTGCCAGCTCACCACAGGGGTCTAACTATGGCTACACCTTC. The J gene is TRBJ1-2, the V gene TRBV18, with D tentatively TRBD1 (5 bases). The CDR3 sequence is 14 residues long. CDR1 and CDR2 (germline): KGHSH, LQKENI. V lost 1 base to trimming and J lost 0 bases, with 6 bases between them.

The chain links TRBV18 to TRBJ1-2, with 10 bases aligning to TRBD1. From germline, CDR1 is KGHSH and CDR2 LQKENI. This CDR3 spans 15 amino acids. J was trimmed by 7 bases and V by 0 bases; bases with no gene match: 5. CDR3 sequence reads: CASSPPKGQGTGYTF. The CDR3 DNA is TGTGCCAGCTCACCACCGAAGGGACAGGGGACTGGCTACACCTTC.

V and J are TRBV3-1 (or the pseudogene TRBV3-2) and TRBJ2-6, with 7 nucleotides matching TRBD2. CDR3 length: 18 amino acids. Losses at the gene ends were 5 bases for V and 5 bases for J; bases not matched to a gene: 15. Germline CDR1 reads LGHDT; CDR2 reads YNNKEL (reference sequence). The CDR3 loop is CASSSIPRGTNWANVLTF. CDR3 DNA: TGTGCCAGCAGCTCTATTCCGCGGGGGACTAACTGGGCCAACGTCCTGACTTTC.

This rearrangement joins TRBV28 to TRBJ1-1; D call uncertain. The CDR3 loop spans 13 amino acids. The germline V and J ends were trimmed by 3 bases and 7 bases, with 12 bases remaining between them. Germline loops: CDR1 MDHEN, CDR2 SYDVKM. CDR3 in amino acids: CASSLTTPNEAFF. CDR3 sequence (DNA): TGTGCCAGCAGTTTGACAACCCCAAATGAAGCTTTCTTT.

The chain links TRBV28 to TRBJ2-4; 9 bases are shared with TRBD2. V trimming: 8 bases; J trimming: 6 bases; junction bases outside the gene matches: 17. Per germline, CDR1 MDHEN and CDR2 SYDVKM. This CDR3 comprises 17 residues. CDR3 amino acids: CASGLSGAGGRGNIQYF. The CDR3 DNA follows: TGTGCCAGCGGATTAAGCGGCGCGGGGGGGCGTGGAAACATTCAGTACTTC.

The genes are TRBV7-2 and TRBJ2-2; TRBD1 matches at 7 bases. V shed 6 bases and J 0 bases; nucleotides not matched to a gene: 7. Germline CDR1 SGHTA, CDR2 FQGNSA. This CDR3 is 16 amino acids long. The CDR3: CASRPPGTANTGELFF. DNA for the CDR3: TGTGCCAGCAGGCCCCCCGGGACAGCGAACACCGGGGAGCTGTTTTTT.

This rearrangement joins TRBV15 to TRBJ1-2; 9 bases agree with TRBD1. Trimming cost V 1 base and J 2 bases; bases outside gene matches: 8. Germline CDR1 LNHNV, CDR2 YYDKDF (reference sequence). This CDR3 contains 17 residues. CDR3 sequence (DNA): TGTGCCACCAGCAGAGCCAAGACCGGGACAGGGAACTATGGCTACACCTTC. Its translation: CATSRAKTGTGNYGYTF.

V and J are TRBV3-1 (or the pseudogene TRBV3-2) and TRBJ2-1, with 8 bases that match TRBD2. Germline values: CDR1 LGHDT, CDR2 YNNKEL (reference sequence). The CDR3 covers 17 residues. Losses at the gene ends were 4 bases for V and 3 bases for J; bases not matched to a gene: 11. CDR3 in amino acids: CASSRRAGASDYNEQFF. For the CDR3, the DNA is TGTGCCAGCAGCCGAAGAGCGGGGGCCTCCGACTACAATGAGCAGTTCTTC.

V gene TRBV2 combines with J gene TRBJ2-7; TRBD2 matches at 7 bases. V shed 1 base and J 2 bases; nucleotides not matched to a gene: 5. The germline V gene encodes CDR1 SNHLY and CDR2 FYNNEI. This CDR3 comprises 15 residues. The CDR3: CASSEGGTTAYEQYF. CDR3 bases: TGTGCCAGCAGTGAAGGGGGGACTACCGCCTACGAGCAGTACTTC.

The chain joins TRBV19 to TRBJ2-2; weak D call: TRBD2 (6 bases). Germline lookup yields CDR1 LNHDA and CDR2 SQIVND (reference sequence). V dropped 2 bases and J dropped 6 bases, with 16 bases sitting between them. The CDR3 covers 16 residues. The CDR3 sequence: CASSISGVHGSGELFF. In DNA, the CDR3 is TGTGCCAGTAGTATATCGGGGGTTCATGGTTCCGGGGAGCTGTTTTTT.

The chain couples TRBV30 to TRBJ1-1; D is uncertain. V was trimmed by 2 bases and J by 1 base, leaving 8 bases between them. The CDR3 has 13 residues. Germline CDR1 GTSNPN, CDR2 SVGIG (reference sequence). CDR3 loop: CAWSSFRNTEAFF. The CDR3 DNA follows: TGTGCCTGGAGTAGTTTTAGGAACACTGAAGCTTTCTTT.

To note about this clone: The sample contains more than one DNA sequence encoding this CDR3. The chain carries TRBV7-9 and TRBJ2-3; 9 bases agree with TRBD1. The CDR3 runs to 14 residues. The V gene's germline CDR1 is SEHNR and CDR2 FQNEAQ (reference sequence). Trimming removed 4 bases from V and 4 bases from J; junction bases left unmatched: 3. The CDR3 DNA sequence: TGTGCCAGCAGCTCACAGGGGGCTCCAGATACGCAGTATTTT. Encoded protein: CASSSQGAPDTQYF. Combining the CDR3 with reference TRBV7-9 and TRBJ2-3 gives the whole variable domain DTGVSQNPRHKITKRGQNVTFRCDPISEHNRLYWYRQTLGQGPEFLTYFQNEAQLEKSRLLSDRFSAERPKGSFSTLEIQRTEQGDSAMYLCASSSQGAPDTQYFGPGTRLTVL.

This chain joins TRBV30 and TRBJ2-5; tentative D call: TRBD2 (6 bases). Germline CDR1 reads GTSNPN; CDR2 reads SVGIG (reference sequence). The CDR3 extends over 14 amino acids. Trimming left V 4 bases short and J 7 bases short, with 19 bases between. As DNA, the CDR3 is TGTGCCTGGAACAAACCGGGGGTCCTCGGGACCCAGTACTTC. Translating gives CAWNKPGVLGTQYF.

The chain uses TRBV5-4 and TRBJ2-2, with D possibly matching TRBD2 (6 bases). The germline V gene has CDR1 SGHNT and CDR2 YYREEE (reference sequence). The CDR3 is made up of 15 amino acids. V was pared by 6 bases and J by 3 bases, with 15 bases between. CDR3 in amino acids: CASTTGWGDTGELFF. The CDR3, as DNA: TGTGCCAGCACGACTGGCTGGGGGGACACCGGGGAGCTGTTTTTT.

The table lists this clone with many counts. The chain is built from TRBV19 and TRBJ1-2; 8 nucleotides line up with TRBD1. CDR1 LNHDA and CDR2 SQIVND come from the germline V gene (reference sequence). V was pared by 1 base and J by 1 base, with 11 bases of the junction left unmatched. CDR3 size: 18 residues. CDR3 amino acids: CASSIGAATGELNYGYTF. In DNA form, the CDR3 reads TGTGCCAGTAGTATAGGAGCGGCGACAGGGGAGCTTAACTATGGCTACACCTTC.

This clone has ten or more counts. The chain employs TRBV5-1 and TRBJ2-5; D gene unclear. The germline V gene encodes CDR1 SGHRS and CDR2 YFSETQ. This CDR3 region has 15 residues. The germline V and J ends were trimmed by 0 bases and 3 bases, with 12 bases remaining between them. The DNA of the CDR3 is TGCGCCAGCAGCTTGGCTTGGGCCCCAGAAGAGACCCAGTACTTC. Amino acids: CASSLAWAPEETQYF.

This chain uses TRBV7-2 with TRBJ2-7, with 11 positions matching TRBD2. The J segment lost 3 bases and the V segment lost 5 bases, leaving 6 bases of the junction unmatched. CDR3 length equals 15 residues. Looked up from germline, CDR1 is SGHTA and CDR2 is FQGNSA. The CDR3 region has the DNA TGTGCCAGCAGCGCAACTAGCGGGGGACTCTACGAGCAGTACTTC. Its protein product is CASSATSGGLYEQYF.

V gene TRBV28 combines with J gene TRBJ1-5, with 7 bases that match TRBD1. The length of the CDR3 is 14 residues. Germline V gene lookup returns CDR1 MDHEN and CDR2 SYDVKM. V lost 10 bases and J lost 2; bases outside the gene matches: 8. The CDR3 is CAIGGGRGNQPQHF. In DNA, the CDR3 is TGTGCCATCGGAGGGGGCAGGGGCAATCAGCCCCAGCATTTT.